A single sample is the source of the 25 T cell receptor beta chains below, sequenced in a study of breast tumors, draining lymph nodes, adjacent tissues. TCRdb reprocessed the multiplex PCR reads with MiXCR, giving one entry per CDR3 protein. This sample has about 110,000 distinct CDR3 sequences, with about 30% found just once. Axillary draining lymph nodes of breast cancer patients supplied the node samples. Sample: axillary lymph node tissue. The receptors derive from a female donor with breast cancer. Some clones in this sample may be carry-over from other donors' samples.

This clonotype was seen ten or more times. This rearrangement joins TRBV9 to TRBJ2-7; D perhaps matches TRBD1 (6 bases). Trimming removed 1 base at V and 6 bases at J, with 8 bases between. CDR1 is SGDLS and CDR2 is YYNGEE in the germline V gene. CDR3 length: 12 amino acids. The CDR3 coding sequence is TGTGCCAGCAGCGTATCCAGGGGCGAGCAGTACTTC. Translating gives CASSVSRGEQYF.

This clonotype occurred many times. V usage is TRBV6-1 and J usage is TRBJ1-5; 9 bases are shared with TRBD1. The CDR3 is 15 residues long. Germline V gene lookup returns CDR1 MNHNS and CDR2 SASEGT. V lost 5 bases, J lost 1 base, and 3 bases stayed unmatched. The CDR3 DNA is TGTGCCAGCAGTTGGACAGGGGAGAGCAATCAGCCCCAGCATTTT. This sequence encodes CASSWTGESNQPQHF.

Of note for this clonotype: A junction boundary mismatches the germline segment, possibly from a read error. CDR3 region: CASSAAASGLEQSF. DNA of the CDR3: TGTGCCAGCAGCGCCGCGGCCAGCGGGCTCGAGCAGTCCTTC. The J gene is TRBJ2-7, the V gene TRBV9; tentatively, D is TRBD2 (6 bases). Germline CDR1 SGDLS, CDR2 YYNGEE. The CDR3 loop spans 14 amino acids.

This clonotype was detected ten times or more. This may be a read error, as it is one base from a much larger clone. J is TRBJ2-7 and V is TRBV20-1; 9 positions match TRBD2. CDR3 length equals 14 residues. The V gene's germline CDR1 is DFQATT and CDR2 SNEGSKA (reference sequence). The CDR3 DNA sequence: TGCAGTGCTAGAGTTAGCGGGGGCTCCTCCGAGCAGTACTTC. It codes for CSARVSGGSSEQYF.

This clonotype was recorded at least ten times. The chain recombines TRBV18 with TRBJ2-7, with 10 bases that match TRBD2. Germline V gene sequence: CDR1 KGHSH, CDR2 LQKENI. The CDR3 contains 15 residues. V dropped 1 base and J dropped 3; count of bases not matched to a gene: 3. In DNA form, the CDR3 reads TGTGCCAGCTCACCACGCCCTAGCGGGAGCTACGAGCAGTACTTC. This translates into CASSPRPSGSYEQYF.

This clonotype was recorded at least ten times. The chain carries TRBV9 and TRBJ2-3; 13 nucleotides match TRBD2. The length of the CDR3 is 18 residues. V shed 2 bases, J shed 8 bases, and the junction held 14 bases outside the gene matches. Germline V lookup: CDR1 SGDLS, CDR2 YYNGEE. CDR3 nucleotides: TGTGCCAGCAGCGTCGGACCGGGACTAGCGGGGTTGGCAGGTACGCAGTATTTT. Its translation: CASSVGPGLAGLAGTQYF. The whole variable domain, remainder taken from reference TRBV9 and TRBJ2-3, is DSGVTQTPKHLITATGQRVTLRCSPRSGDLSVYWYQQSLDQGLQFLIQYYNGEERAKGNILERFSAQQFPDLHSELNLSSLELGDSALYFCASSVGPGLAGLAGTQYFGPGTRLTVL.

The V call is TRBV5-1, the J call TRBJ2-7; 10 bases agree with TRBD1. This CDR3 contains 16 residues. Germline CDR1 and CDR2: SGHRS and YFSETQ. With 4 bases clipped from V and 6 bases from J, the junction kept 13 bases outside the gene matches. CDR3 nucleotides: TGCGCCAGCAGCGTGACAGGGGGCACGTTCCCGACCGAGCAGTACTTC. It yields the protein CASSVTGGTFPTEQYF.

This clonotype was observed at least ten times. CDR3 region: CASSSGQRPGELFF. DNA of the CDR3: TGTGCCAGCAGTTCGGGACAGAGGCCCGGGGAGCTGTTTTTT. The V call is TRBV6-2 or TRBV6-3, the J call TRBJ2-2; 7 nucleotides line up with TRBD1. The length of the CDR3 is 14 residues. V trimming: 4 bases; J trimming: 6 bases; junction bases outside the gene matches: 5. Germline assignment: CDR1 MNHEY and CDR2 SVGEGT.

This clonotype was picked up many times. The chain employs TRBV27 and TRBJ2-7, with TRBD1 matching over 10 bases. Germline V gene sequence: CDR1 MNHEY, CDR2 SMNVEV (reference sequence). The CDR3 spans 14 residues. V was clipped by 6 bases and J by 4 bases; unmatched bases: 6. The CDR3 spells CASSLTGGAYEQYF. The CDR3 region has the DNA TGTGCCAGCAGCCTGACAGGGGGCGCATACGAGCAGTACTTC.

V and J are TRBV9 and TRBJ1-5; 7 bases align to TRBD1. V shed 3 bases, J shed 7 bases, and the junction held 7 bases outside the gene matches. The V gene's germline CDR1 is SGDLS and CDR2 YYNGEE. The CDR3 contains 14 residues. The CDR3 DNA reads TGTGCCAGCAGCGAGAGACAGGGAGGGCAGCCCCAGCATTTT. Translated, it gives CASSERQGGQPQHF.

For this clonotype: With a much larger clone just one base away, this may be a read error. The J gene is TRBJ2-3, the V gene TRBV28, with D perhaps matching TRBD2 (5 bases). The germline V and J ends were trimmed by 7 bases and 4 bases, with 18 bases remaining between them. The CDR3 totals 15 residues. Germline CDR1 reads MDHEN; CDR2 reads SYDVKM. This CDR3 reads CASTLGSSWADTQYF. CDR3 bases: TGTGCCAGCACCTTGGGGTCTAGCTGGGCAGATACGCAGTATTTT.

In its sample, this clonotype was seen a few times. With a much larger clone just one base away, this may be a read error. As the CDR3 is not closed by the conserved phenylalanine or tryptophan, this likely results from a read error. V is TRBV18 and J is TRBJ2-7; 13 bases line up with TRBD2. The CDR3 runs to 17 residues. Germline values: CDR1 KGHSH, CDR2 LQKENI. V was clipped by 2 bases and J by 2 bases; unmatched bases: 6. The chain's CDR3 is CASSPGLAGVVPYEQYL. In nucleotides, the CDR3 is TGTGCCAGCTCACCAGGACTAGCGGGAGTTGTCCCCTACGAGCAGTACCTC.

This clonotype was counted a few times. The V and J genes are TRBV10-1 and TRBJ1-3; tentative D call: TRBD1 (5 bases). Germline V CDR1 and CDR2: WNHNN, SYGVQD (reference sequence). V was trimmed by 0 bases and J by 4 bases, leaving 19 bases between them. The CDR3 spans 18 residues. The CDR3 protein is CASSESPDKTLSGNTIYF. Here the CDR3 DNA reads TGCGCCAGCAGTGAGTCCCCGGACAAGACCTTATCCGGAAACACCATATATTTT.

This clonotype was detected only a few times. This rearrangement joins TRBV20-1 to TRBJ2-7, with 9 bases identical to TRBD1. CDR3 length equals 13 residues. Germline V gives CDR1 DFQATT, CDR2 SNEGSKA (reference sequence). V shed 1 base, J shed 4 bases, and the junction held 2 bases outside the gene matches. In DNA, the CDR3 is TGCAGTGCTAGAGGGGACAGGGATTACGAGCAGTACTTC. Amino acid sequence: CSARGDRDYEQYF.

The table lists this clonotype with many counts. V and J are TRBV6-1 and TRBJ2-7, with 7 bases identical to TRBD1. Germline V CDR1 and CDR2: MNHNS, SASEGT. V lost 7 bases to trimming and J lost 0 bases; unmatched junction nucleotides: 3. The CDR3 runs to 13 residues. The CDR3 DNA reads TGTGCCAGCATGGACAGGACCTCCTACGAGCAGTACTTC. It translates to CASMDRTSYEQYF.

This clonotype was seen at least ten times. J is TRBJ2-1 and V is TRBV9, with TRBD1 identical over 11 bases. Germline values: CDR1 SGDLS, CDR2 YYNGEE. The CDR3 has 15 residues. Trimming cost V 3 bases and J 9 bases; bases outside gene matches: 8. CDR3 loop: CASSGRSGQGGEQFF. CDR3 bases: TGTGCCAGCAGCGGCCGATCGGGACAGGGGGGTGAGCAGTTCTTC. Full variable domain (rest looked up from reference TRBV9 and TRBJ2-1): DSGVTQTPKHLITATGQRVTLRCSPRSGDLSVYWYQQSLDQGLQFLIQYYNGEERAKGNILERFSAQQFPDLHSELNLSSLELGDSALYFCASSGRSGQGGEQFFGPGTRLTVL.

This clonotype has ten or more counts. This chain joins TRBV5-6 and TRBJ2-7; the match to TRBD1 covers 7 bases. The V and J ends lost 3 bases and 0 bases, in that order; junction bases with no gene match: 9. CDR1 is SGHDT and CDR2 is YYEEEE in the germline V gene. This CDR3 contains 16 residues. CDR3 nucleotides: TGTGCCAGCAGCTCCCCGGGACAGTACGACTCCTACGAGCAGTACTTC. Its protein product is CASSSPGQYDSYEQYF.

On this clonotype: A read error may be the cause here, since a much bigger clone is one base away. This chain connects TRBV6-6 to TRBJ2-7, with D perhaps matching TRBD2 (5 bases). The ends were cut back, 4 bases at V and 6 bases at J, with 16 bases in the middle. In germline, CDR1 is MNHNY, CDR2 SVGAGI (reference sequence). This CDR3 is 14 amino acids long. The DNA for the CDR3 is TGTGCCAGCAGTTCCTCGAGGGTATCGGTCGAGCAGTACTTC. Encoded protein: CASSSSRVSVEQYF.

This clonotype came up many times. The gene calls are TRBV4-1 and TRBJ2-3; the D is unclear. Per the germline V gene, CDR1 is MGHRA and CDR2 is YSYEKL. Trimming took 0 bases from V and 0 from J, leaving 1 base between them. The CDR3 spans 13 residues. CDR3 sequence (DNA): TGCGCCAGCAGCCAAGAGAGCACAGATACGCAGTATTTT. Amino acids: CASSQESTDTQYF.

This clonotype was counted ten times or more. The chain links TRBV6-5 to TRBJ1-6; D gene unclear. This CDR3 spans 13 amino acids. Germline values: CDR1 MNHEY, CDR2 SVGAGI. The V end was cut by 2 bases, the J end by 8 bases, with 7 bases between. As DNA, the CDR3 is TGTGCCAGCAGTTACCGTGGTGATTCACCCCTCCACTTT. The encoded protein is CASSYRGDSPLHF.

In DNA form, the CDR3 reads TGTGCCAGCAGCGCGACCCCCACAGGGAACACCGGGGAGCTGTTTTTT. Translated, it gives CASSATPTGNTGELFF. V and J are TRBV9 and TRBJ2-2; D is possibly TRBD1 (5 bases). V was trimmed by 3 bases and J by 1 base, leaving 13 bases between them. Germline values: CDR1 SGDLS, CDR2 YYNGEE. The CDR3 length is 16 residues.

This clonotype was picked up many times. J is TRBJ1-2 and V is TRBV7-2; D call uncertain. Trimming took off 2 bases at V and 2 bases at J, with 12 bases between the two ends. This CDR3 contains 15 residues. CDR1 SGHTA and CDR2 FQGNSA come from the germline V gene. The chain's CDR3 is CASSLFPHGNYGYTF. The CDR3 coding sequence is TGTGCCAGCAGCTTATTTCCCCATGGCAACTATGGCTACACCTTC.

This clonotype was seen ten or more times. The chain is built from TRBV6-6 and TRBJ1-2, with D unresolved. Trimming took 5 bases from V and 2 from J, leaving 21 bases between them. Germline V gives CDR1 MNHNY, CDR2 SVGAGI (reference sequence). The CDR3 spans 17 residues. The CDR3 coding sequence is TGTGCCAGCAGTCACTACCCCCCAGACGGAGGGAACTATGGCTACACCTTC. Residues: CASSHYPPDGGNYGYTF.

This clonotype appeared many times. The genes are TRBV19 and TRBJ2-2; 8 bases align to TRBD1. In germline, CDR1 is LNHDA, CDR2 SQIVND (reference sequence). The CDR3 is 15 amino acids. Losses at the gene ends were 4 bases for V and 1 base for J; bases not matched to a gene: 2. This CDR3 is CASSTGTGNTGELFF. As DNA, the CDR3 is TGTGCCAGTAGTACCGGGACAGGGAACACCGGGGAGCTGTTTTTT.

This clonotype was counted at least ten times. The chain couples TRBV7-2 to TRBJ2-1; D perhaps matches TRBD2 (6 bases). The germline V and J ends were trimmed by 2 bases and 7 bases, with 9 bases remaining between them. This CDR3 spans 13 amino acids. CDR1 SGHTA and CDR2 FQGNSA come from the germline V gene. The CDR3 nucleotides read TGTGCCAGCAGCTTAAGGAGGGGAAATGAGCAGTTCTTC. Amino acid sequence: CASSLRRGNEQFF. Full variable domain (rest looked up from reference TRBV7-2 and TRBJ2-1): GAGVSQSPSNKVTEKGKDVELRCDPISGHTALYWYRQSLGQGLEFLIYFQGNSAPDKSGLPSDRFSAERTGGSVSTLTIQRTQQEDSAVYLCASSLRRGNEQFFGPGTRLTVL.